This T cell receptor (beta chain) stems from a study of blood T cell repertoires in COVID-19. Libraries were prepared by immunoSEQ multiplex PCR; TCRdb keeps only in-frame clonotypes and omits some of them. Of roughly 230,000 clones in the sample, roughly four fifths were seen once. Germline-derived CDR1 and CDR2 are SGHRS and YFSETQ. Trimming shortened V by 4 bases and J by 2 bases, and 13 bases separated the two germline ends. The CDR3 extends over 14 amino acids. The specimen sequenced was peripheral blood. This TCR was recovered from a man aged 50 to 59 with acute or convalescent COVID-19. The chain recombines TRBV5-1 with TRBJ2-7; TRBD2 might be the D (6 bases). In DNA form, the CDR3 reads TGCGCCAGCAGCCTACTAGCAGCTACCTACGAGCAGTACTTC. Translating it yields CASSLLAATYEQYF.